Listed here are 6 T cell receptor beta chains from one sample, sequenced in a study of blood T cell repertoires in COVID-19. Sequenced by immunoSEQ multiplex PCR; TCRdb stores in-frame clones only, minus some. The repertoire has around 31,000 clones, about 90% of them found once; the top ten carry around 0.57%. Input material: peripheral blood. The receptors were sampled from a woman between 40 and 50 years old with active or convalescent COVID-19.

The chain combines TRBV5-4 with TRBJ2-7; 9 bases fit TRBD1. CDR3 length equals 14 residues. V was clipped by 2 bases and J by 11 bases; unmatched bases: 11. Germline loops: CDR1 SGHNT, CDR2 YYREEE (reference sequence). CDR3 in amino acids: CASSFTGGPSLEYF. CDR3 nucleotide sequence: TGTGCCAGCAGCTTTACAGGGGGCCCCTCGTTGGAGTACTTC. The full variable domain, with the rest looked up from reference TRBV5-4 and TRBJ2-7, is ETGVTQSPTHLIKTRGQQVTLRCSSQSGHNTVSWYQQALGQGPQFIFQYYREEENGRGNFPPRFSGLQFPNYSSELNVNALELDDSALYLCASSFTGGPSLEYFGPGTRLTVT.

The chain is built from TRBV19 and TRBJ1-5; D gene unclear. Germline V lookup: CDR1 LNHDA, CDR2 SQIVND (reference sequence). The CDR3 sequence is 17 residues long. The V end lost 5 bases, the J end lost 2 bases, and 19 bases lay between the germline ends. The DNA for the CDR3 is TGTGCCAGTAGTCCAAGATCGGGAGGCCGGGGCAATCAGCCCCAGCATTTT. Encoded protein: CASSPRSGGRGNQPQHF.

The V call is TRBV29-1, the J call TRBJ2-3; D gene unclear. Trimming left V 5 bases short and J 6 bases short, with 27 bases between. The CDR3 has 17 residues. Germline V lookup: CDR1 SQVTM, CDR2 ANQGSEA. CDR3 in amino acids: CSVPPFEDGTTEDTQYF. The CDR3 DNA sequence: TGCAGCGTTCCACCGTTTGAAGACGGAACTACGGAGGATACGCAGTATTTT.

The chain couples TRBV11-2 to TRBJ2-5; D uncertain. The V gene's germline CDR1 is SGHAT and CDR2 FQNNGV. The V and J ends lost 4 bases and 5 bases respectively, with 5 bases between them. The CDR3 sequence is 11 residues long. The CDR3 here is CASSSQETQYF. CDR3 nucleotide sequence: TGTGCCAGCAGCTCACAGGAGACCCAGTACTTC.

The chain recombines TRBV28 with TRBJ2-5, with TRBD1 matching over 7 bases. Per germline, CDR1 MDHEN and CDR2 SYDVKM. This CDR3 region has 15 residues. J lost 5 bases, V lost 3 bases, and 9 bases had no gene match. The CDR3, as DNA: TGTGCCAGCAGTTTGCCGGGACAGTCGACCGAGACCCAGTACTTC. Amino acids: CASSLPGQSTETQYF.

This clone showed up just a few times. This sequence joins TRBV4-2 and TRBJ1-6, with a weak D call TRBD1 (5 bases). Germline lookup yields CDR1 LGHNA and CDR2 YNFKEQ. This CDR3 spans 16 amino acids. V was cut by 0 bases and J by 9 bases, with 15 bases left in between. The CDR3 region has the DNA TGTGCCAGCAGCCAAGATTCAGGGCAGGGAGGTTCACCCCTCCACTTT. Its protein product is CASSQDSGQGGSPLHF.